This record covers a single T cell receptor (beta chain). The data were taken from a study of blood T cell repertoires in COVID-19. Study summary: Spain, Italy and the United States supplied samples that represented acute and convalescent COVID-19. The analysed material was cDNA or gDNA that came from T cells, B-cell-depleted T cells, or PBMCs.

Seattle patient enrollment occurred during active infection, with longitudinal follow-up thereafter. Germline CDR1 is MNHEY and CDR2 is SVGEGT. The CDR3 extends over 14 amino acids. V lost 5 bases and J lost 5; bases outside the gene matches: 5. Assay used: immunoSEQ multiplex PCR; TCRdb lists only in-frame clones, some missing. The sample yields more than 95,000 clones, around 81% seen once. The source of this sequence is a man aged 25-45 years with COVID-19, enrolled during active disease. Sequenced input: peripheral blood. This chain joins TRBV6-2 or TRBV6-3 and TRBJ1-4; TRBD1 aligns across 7 bases. CDR3 DNA sequence: TGTGCCAGCAGTACTCAGACAGGGAATGAAAAACTGTTTTTT. It is translated as CASSTQTGNEKLFF.